The present T cell receptor beta chain was sequenced within a study of blood T cell repertoires in COVID-19. Study summary: Whether acute or convalescent, the COVID-19 samples came from the United States, Italy and Spain. In each case, the material was cDNA or gDNA derived from T cells, B-cell-depleted T cells, or PBMCs.

Per the original data handling: Amplified reference gene primers provided the basis for estimating nucleated cell counts. Profiled with immunoSEQ multiplex PCR; TCRdb holds only in-frame clones, not every one. D and trimming were read from the DNA, whereas the V and J calls and clone size are those reported in that table. This table holds about 160,000 clones, more than 75% found once. V lost 4 bases to trimming and J lost 3 bases; unmatched junction nucleotides: 1. The CDR3 is made up of 14 amino acids. Looked up from germline, CDR1 is SGHAT and CDR2 is FQNNGV. This sequence was found in a man aged 18 to 29 with acute or convalescent COVID-19. The source material was peripheral blood. V is TRBV11-2 and J is TRBJ2-1; TRBD1 aligns across 9 bases. CDR3 DNA: TGTGCCAGCAGCTCGGACAGGGGCTACAATGAGCAGTTCTTC. Residues: CASSSDRGYNEQFF.